The 24 T cell receptor beta chains below come from one sample, sequenced in a study of human T cells and chemical hapten exposure. Time point reported: pre-sensitization, week 0. The treatment was: therapeutic diphenylcyclopropenone sensitization with weekly scalp DPC. TCRdb reprocessed the RACE reads with MiXCR, giving one entry per CDR3 protein. Here the sample spans around 380,000 distinct CDR3 sequences, 4.5% to 5.5% being singletons. The specimen comprised whole blood, sampled in connection with sensitization to the hapten diphenylcyclopropenone (DPC). These receptors were obtained from a woman between 18 and 30 years old with alopecia areata. Some clones in this sample may be carry-over from other donors' samples.

This clonotype was observed at least ten times. The rearrangement joins TRBV13 to TRBJ1-1; 7 bases line up with TRBD1. V gave up 8 bases and J gave up 9 bases; unmatched junction bases: 9. Germline lookup yields CDR1 PRHDT and CDR2 FYEKMQ (reference sequence). There are 12 residues in the CDR3. The CDR3: CASGSWDSQAFF. CDR3 DNA: TGTGCCAGCGGTTCCTGGGACAGCCAAGCTTTCTTT.

This clonotype appeared a few times. The chain recombines TRBV5-6 with TRBJ2-3, with D possibly TRBD1 on 6 matching bases. Looked up from germline, CDR1 is SGHDT and CDR2 is YYEEEE. With 4 bases removed from V and 4 bases from J, the gap between germline ends came to 13 bases. The CDR3 length is 14 residues. CDR3 in DNA: TGTGCCAGCAGCCGTACAGGGAACCCAGATACGCAGTATTTT. It yields the protein CASSRTGNPDTQYF.

This clonotype was found many times. J is TRBJ2-7 and V is TRBV28, with no clear D. V gave up 3 bases and J gave up 5 bases, with 14 bases separating them. The length of the CDR3 is 14 residues. Germline lookup yields CDR1 MDHEN and CDR2 SYDVKM. CDR3 nucleotide sequence: TGTGCCAGCAGTTTCCCGGGTTCTGATAACGAGCAGTACTTC. This codes for CASSFPGSDNEQYF. Drawing the rest from reference TRBV28 and TRBJ2-7, the complete variable domain is DVKVTQSSRYLVKRTGEKVFLECVQDMDHENMFWYRQDPGLGLRLIYFSYDVKMKEKGDIPEGYSVSREKKERFSLILESASTNQTSMYLCASSFPGSDNEQYFGPGTRLTVT.

The rearrangement joins TRBV12-3 or TRBV12-4 to TRBJ2-5; 7 nucleotides match TRBD2. Trimming removed 7 bases from V and 3 bases from J; junction bases left unmatched: 5. The CDR3 covers 13 residues. CDR3 sequence: CASNGRIEETQYF. CDR3 coding DNA: TGTGCCAGCAACGGGAGGATAGAAGAGACCCAGTACTTC.

J is TRBJ2-3 and V is TRBV24-1; D is ambiguous. V was pared by 6 bases and J by 6 bases, with 6 bases between. The CDR3 spans 11 residues. Germline V gene sequence: CDR1 KGHDR, CDR2 SFDVKD. DNA for the CDR3: TGTGCCACCAGTATCCAGGATACGCAGTATTTT. Amino acid sequence: CATSIQDTQYF.

In its sample, this clonotype was seen a few times. The chain joins TRBV5-5 to TRBJ1-5, with D unclear. The CDR3 contains 16 residues. Germline V lookup: CDR1 SGHKS, CDR2 YYEKEE (reference sequence). V dropped 4 bases and J dropped 0 bases, with 14 bases sitting between them. CDR3 amino acids: CASSPLFRNSNQPQHF. The CDR3, as DNA: TGTGCCAGCAGCCCCCTATTCAGGAATAGCAATCAGCCCCAGCATTTT.

This clonotype was counted between two and nine times. The chain is built from TRBV29-1 and TRBJ1-2; D remains ambiguous. Germline-derived CDR1 and CDR2 are SQVTM and ANQGSEA. V was shortened by 7 bases and J by 10 bases, with 19 bases between the two germline ends. The CDR3 extends over 12 amino acids. The DNA for the CDR3 is TGCAGCGCCGGGGAGAGTCGGACGGCCTACACCTTC. It translates to CSAGESRTAYTF.

The chain joins TRBV6-2 or TRBV6-3 to TRBJ2-1; tentative D call: TRBD1 (6 bases). CDR3 size: 12 residues. Per germline, CDR1 MNHEY and CDR2 SVGEGT. Trimming pared 6 bases from V and 10 bases from J, leaving 13 bases between. The CDR3, as DNA: TGTGCCAGCAGGAACAGGGTTGGGGAGCAGTTCTTC. Its protein product is CASRNRVGEQFF.

This clonotype was recorded at least ten times. The chain links TRBV6-5 to TRBJ1-6; no definite D call. V lost 8 bases and J lost 1, with 15 bases in between. From germline, CDR1 is MNHEY and CDR2 SVGAGI. The CDR3 extends over 16 amino acids. The CDR3 bases are TGTGCCAGCCGCCCGCGGTCCGAATCCTATAATTCACCCCTCCACTTT. Its protein product is CASRPRSESYNSPLHF.

This clonotype showed up many times. The rearrangement joins TRBV20-1 to TRBJ2-3; D not certain. The CDR3 runs 16 residues. Trimming removed 5 bases from V and 1 base from J, with 19 bases in between. CDR1 is DFQATT, CDR2 SNEGSKA, per germline (reference sequence). For the CDR3, the DNA is TGCAGTGCTCTCTCCCCCCCGAGTGGCGGCACAGATACGCAGTATTTT. It translates to CSALSPPSGGTDTQYF.

The rearrangement joins TRBV5-1 to TRBJ2-3, with 9 nucleotides matching TRBD2. From germline, CDR1 is SGHRS and CDR2 YFSETQ. The ends lost 3 bases at V and 3 bases at J; junction bases unmatched: 8. This CDR3 is 16 amino acids long. CDR3 sequence reads: CASSSWGLAGTDTQYF. The CDR3 DNA sequence: TGCGCCAGCAGCTCATGGGGGCTAGCGGGGACAGATACGCAGTATTTT.

This clonotype was counted between two and nine times. This rearrangement joins TRBV4-3 to TRBJ2-7, with a weak D call TRBD1 (5 bases). Germline V gene lookup returns CDR1 LGHNA and CDR2 YSLEER. V shed 0 bases and J shed 2 bases, with 11 bases lying between them. CDR3 size: 15 residues. The CDR3 here is CASSQDRGSPYEQYF. For the CDR3, the DNA is TGCGCCAGCAGCCAAGATAGGGGCAGTCCCTACGAGCAGTACTTC.

This chain links TRBV20-1 with TRBJ2-1; TRBD2 agrees at 11 bases. The CDR3 extends over 16 amino acids. V trimming: 2 bases; J trimming: 0 bases; junction bases outside the gene matches: 3. The germline V gene has CDR1 DFQATT and CDR2 SNEGSKA (reference sequence). CDR3 sequence: CSARRLAGSSYNEQFF. The CDR3 DNA sequence: TGCAGTGCTAGACGACTAGCGGGGAGCTCCTACAATGAGCAGTTCTTC.

This clonotype was picked up a small number of times. V usage is TRBV2 and J usage is TRBJ1-1; TRBD1 might be the D (6 bases). V shed 4 bases and J shed 5 bases, with 11 bases lying between them. CDR1 is SNHLY, CDR2 FYNNEI, per germline. The CDR3 runs to 13 residues. CDR3 coding DNA: TGTGCCAGCAGTGTCCAGGGGTCGACTGAAGCTTTCTTT. Its translation: CASSVQGSTEAFF.

This chain connects TRBV7-2 to TRBJ1-2; 7 positions match TRBD1. CDR1 SGHTA and CDR2 FQGNSA come from the germline V gene. The CDR3 totals 15 residues. V was pared by 4 bases and J by 1 base, with 6 bases of the junction left unmatched. CDR3 amino acids: CASSSHGTVNYGYTF. The CDR3, as DNA: TGTGCCAGCAGCTCGCATGGGACAGTTAACTATGGCTACACCTTC.

This clonotype came up a few times. CDR3 nucleotides: TGTGCCAGCAGTTACGGGGCAACCCTACGCACAGATACGCAGTATTTT. It is translated as CASSYGATLRTDTQYF. The chain couples TRBV6-6 to TRBJ2-3, with a tentative D call TRBD1 (5 bases). CDR1 is MNHNY and CDR2 is SVGAGI in the germline V gene (reference sequence). CDR3 length equals 16 residues. V lost 2 bases and J lost 1, with 13 bases in between.

This clonotype has a handful of counts. This rearrangement joins TRBV25-1 to TRBJ2-3, with 9 bases aligning to TRBD2. The germline V gene has CDR1 MGHDK and CDR2 SYGVNS. This CDR3 has 15 residues. Trimming at V came to 4 bases and at J to 1 base, leaving 3 bases not matched to a gene. The DNA of the CDR3 is TGTGCCAGCAGTGGGGTAGCGGGGGGCACAGATACGCAGTATTTT. Protein sequence: CASSGVAGGTDTQYF.

The sample holds a few counts of this clonotype. The genes are TRBV20-1 and TRBJ1-1; D not certain. The CDR3 is 14 residues long. V was pared by 0 bases and J by 1 base, with 9 bases between. CDR1 is DFQATT, CDR2 SNEGSKA, per germline (reference sequence). The CDR3 is CSARDFTSNTEAFF. The CDR3, as DNA: TGCAGTGCTAGAGATTTCACCTCGAACACTGAAGCTTTCTTT.

This clonotype was counted many times. The gene calls are TRBV20-1 and TRBJ1-6; D gene unclear. Germline V gives CDR1 DFQATT, CDR2 SNEGSKA (reference sequence). V was clipped by 0 bases and J by 7 bases, with 16 bases between them. The CDR3 contains 16 residues. The CDR3: CSARDAGLSQNSPLHF. The CDR3, as DNA: TGCAGTGCTAGAGATGCAGGCCTGAGCCAAAATTCACCCCTCCACTTT.

This clonotype was seen at least ten times. The chain joins TRBV12-5 to TRBJ1-5; 9 nucleotides agree with TRBD1. J gave up 5 bases and V 1 base, and 3 bases lay outside the gene matches. This CDR3 spans 15 amino acids. CDR1 and CDR2 (germline): LGHNT, FRNRAP. The DNA for the CDR3 is TGTGCTAGTGGTTTGGGGACAGGGGTAGATCAGCCCCAGCATTTT. Its translation: CASGLGTGVDQPQHF.

This clonotype was counted many times. This chain connects TRBV21-1 to TRBJ2-3; the listed D gene, TRBD2, was not tested against the DNA. TRBV21-1 is a listed pseudogene. This CDR3 is 16 amino acids long. CDR3 region: CASSPRREGHTDTQYF. The CDR3 DNA sequence: TGTGCCAGCAGCCCCCGGAGAGAGGGCCACACAGATACGCAGTATTTT.

This clonotype was observed at least ten times. The chain is built from TRBV6-6 and TRBJ1-2; maybe TRBD1 (6 bases). V lost 4 bases, J lost 8 bases, and 11 bases lay in between. The CDR3 consists of 12 residues. Germline CDR1 MNHNY, CDR2 SVGAGI (reference sequence). The CDR3 sequence: CASSSSGEGYTF. The CDR3 bases are TGTGCCAGCAGTTCGTCAGGGGAGGGCTACACCTTC.

There are many counts of this clonotype. The genes are TRBV7-2 and TRBJ1-5; unclear D gene. Deletions cut 2 bases from V and 8 bases from J, with 13 bases between. Germline loops: CDR1 SGHTA, CDR2 FQGNSA. The CDR3 consists of 14 residues. Written as DNA, the CDR3 is TGTGCCAGCAGCTTAATGGACCGGGCGGAGCCCCAGCATTTT. Translation: CASSLMDRAEPQHF.

This clonotype was picked up a small number of times. The rearrangement uses TRBV6-2 or TRBV6-3 and TRBJ1-4; 8 nucleotides align to TRBD1. V gave up 1 base and J gave up 8 bases; unmatched junction bases: 6. The germline V gene encodes CDR1 MNHEY and CDR2 SVGEGT. CDR3 length: 15 amino acids. The CDR3 DNA reads as TGTGCCAGCAGTTACTTCGACAGGGGACCGGAAAAACTGTTTTTT. It encodes CASSYFDRGPEKLFF.